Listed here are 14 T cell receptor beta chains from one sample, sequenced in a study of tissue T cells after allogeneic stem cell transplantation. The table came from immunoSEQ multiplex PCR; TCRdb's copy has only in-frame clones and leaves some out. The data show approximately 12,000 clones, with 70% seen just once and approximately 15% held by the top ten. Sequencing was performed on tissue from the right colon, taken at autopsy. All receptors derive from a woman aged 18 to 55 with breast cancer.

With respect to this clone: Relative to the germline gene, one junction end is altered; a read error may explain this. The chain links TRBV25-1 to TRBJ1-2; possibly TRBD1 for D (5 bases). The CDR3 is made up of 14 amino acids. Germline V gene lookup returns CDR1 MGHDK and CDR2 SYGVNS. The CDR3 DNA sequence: TGTGCCAGCAGTGAGTCGTCCGGGGACTACGGCTACACCTTC. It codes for CASSESSGDYGYTF.

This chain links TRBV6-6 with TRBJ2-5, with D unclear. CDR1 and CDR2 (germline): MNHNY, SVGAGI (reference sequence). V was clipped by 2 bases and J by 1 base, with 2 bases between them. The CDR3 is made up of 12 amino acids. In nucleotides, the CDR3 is TGTGCCAGCAGTTACGCCCAAGAGACCCAGTACTTC. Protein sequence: CASSYAQETQYF.

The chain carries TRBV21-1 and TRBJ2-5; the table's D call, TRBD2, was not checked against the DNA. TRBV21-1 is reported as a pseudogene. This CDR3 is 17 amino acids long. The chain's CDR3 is CASSKESAGGYQETQYF. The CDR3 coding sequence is TGTGCCAGCAGCAAAGAGTCGGCGGGGGGGTACCAAGAGACCCAGTACTTC.

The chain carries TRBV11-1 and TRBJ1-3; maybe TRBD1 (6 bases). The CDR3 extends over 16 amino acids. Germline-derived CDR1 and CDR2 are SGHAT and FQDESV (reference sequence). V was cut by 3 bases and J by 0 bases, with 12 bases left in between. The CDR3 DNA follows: TGTGCCAGCAGCTTCAGCCAGACAGGCTCTGGAAACACCATATATTTT. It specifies CASSFSQTGSGNTIYF.

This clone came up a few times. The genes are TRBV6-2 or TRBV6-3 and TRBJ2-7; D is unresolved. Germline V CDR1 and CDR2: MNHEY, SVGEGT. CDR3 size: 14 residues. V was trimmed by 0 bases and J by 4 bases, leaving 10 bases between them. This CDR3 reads CASSYSAAVYEQYF. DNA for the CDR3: TGTGCCAGCAGTTACTCTGCGGCGGTGTACGAGCAGTACTTC.

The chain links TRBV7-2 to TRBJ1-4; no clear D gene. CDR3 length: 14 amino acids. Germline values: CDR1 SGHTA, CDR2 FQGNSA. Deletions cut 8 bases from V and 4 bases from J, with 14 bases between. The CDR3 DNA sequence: TGTGCCAGCCAGGAGTCACAGAATAATGAAAAACTGTTTTTT. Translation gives CASQESQNNEKLFF. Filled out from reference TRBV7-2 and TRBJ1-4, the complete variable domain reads GAGVSQSPSNKVTEKGKDVELRCDPISGHTALYWYRQSLGQGLEFLIYFQGNSAPDKSGLPSDRFSAERTGGSVSTLTIQRTQQEDSAVYLCASQESQNNEKLFFGSGTQLSVL.

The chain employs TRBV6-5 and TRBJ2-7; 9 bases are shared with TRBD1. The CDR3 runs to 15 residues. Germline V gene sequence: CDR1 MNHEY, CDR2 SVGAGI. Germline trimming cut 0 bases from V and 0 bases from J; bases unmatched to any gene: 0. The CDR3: CASSYSTGGSYEQYF. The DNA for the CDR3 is TGTGCCAGCAGTTACTCGACAGGGGGCTCCTACGAGCAGTACTTC.

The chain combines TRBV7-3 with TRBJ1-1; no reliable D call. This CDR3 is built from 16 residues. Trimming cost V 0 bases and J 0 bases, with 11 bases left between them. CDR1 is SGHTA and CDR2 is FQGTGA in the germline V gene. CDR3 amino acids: CASSLTGEAVNTEAFF. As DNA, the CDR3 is TGTGCCAGCAGCTTAACCGGTGAGGCCGTGAACACTGAAGCTTTCTTT.

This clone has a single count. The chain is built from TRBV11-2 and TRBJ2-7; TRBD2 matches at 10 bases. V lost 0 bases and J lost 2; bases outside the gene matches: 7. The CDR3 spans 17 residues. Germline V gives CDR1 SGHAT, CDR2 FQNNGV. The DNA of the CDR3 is TGTGCCAGCAGCTTAGATCAACCGGGACTAGCGCCCTACGAGCAGTACTTC. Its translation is CASSLDQPGLAPYEQYF.

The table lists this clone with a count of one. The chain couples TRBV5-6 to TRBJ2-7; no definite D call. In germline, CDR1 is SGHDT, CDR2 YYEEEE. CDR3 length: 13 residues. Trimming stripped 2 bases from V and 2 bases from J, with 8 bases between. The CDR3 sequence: CASSLRVPYEQYF. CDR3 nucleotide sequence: TGTGCCAGCAGCTTACGGGTCCCCTACGAGCAGTACTTC.

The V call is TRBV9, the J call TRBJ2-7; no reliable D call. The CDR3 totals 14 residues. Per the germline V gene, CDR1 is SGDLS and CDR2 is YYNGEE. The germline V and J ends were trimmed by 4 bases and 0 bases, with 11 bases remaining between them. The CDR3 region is CASSRGYSSYEQYF. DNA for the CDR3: TGTGCCAGCAGCCGTGGGTACAGCTCCTACGAGCAGTACTTC. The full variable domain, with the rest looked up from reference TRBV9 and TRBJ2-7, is DSGVTQTPKHLITATGQRVTLRCSPRSGDLSVYWYQQSLDQGLQFLIQYYNGEERAKGNILERFSAQQFPDLHSELNLSSLELGDSALYFCASSRGYSSYEQYFGPGTRLTVT.

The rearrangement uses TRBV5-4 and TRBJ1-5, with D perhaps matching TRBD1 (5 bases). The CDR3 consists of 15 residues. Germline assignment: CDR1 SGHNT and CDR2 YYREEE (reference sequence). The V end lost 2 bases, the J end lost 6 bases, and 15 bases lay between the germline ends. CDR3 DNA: TGTGCCAGCAGCTTAAACGGAGGGACGAGTCAGCCCCAGCATTTT. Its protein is CASSLNGGTSQPQHF. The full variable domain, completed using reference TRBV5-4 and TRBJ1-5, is ETGVTQSPTHLIKTRGQQVTLRCSSQSGHNTVSWYQQALGQGPQFIFQYYREEENGRGNFPPRFSGLQFPNYSSELNVNALELDDSALYLCASSLNGGTSQPQHFGDGTRLSIL.

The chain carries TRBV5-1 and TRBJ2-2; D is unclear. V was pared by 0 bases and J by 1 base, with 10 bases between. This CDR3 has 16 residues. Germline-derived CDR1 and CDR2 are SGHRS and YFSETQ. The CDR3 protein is CASSLGLTLNTGELFF. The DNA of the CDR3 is TGCGCCAGCAGCTTGGGACTCACTTTGAACACCGGGGAGCTGTTTTTT.

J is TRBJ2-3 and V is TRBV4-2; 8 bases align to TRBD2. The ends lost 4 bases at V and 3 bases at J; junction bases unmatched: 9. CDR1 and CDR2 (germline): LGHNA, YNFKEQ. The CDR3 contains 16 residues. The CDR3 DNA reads TGTGCCAGCAGCCCTCCGGGTAGCGGGAAAACAGATACGCAGTATTTT. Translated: CASSPPGSGKTDTQYF.